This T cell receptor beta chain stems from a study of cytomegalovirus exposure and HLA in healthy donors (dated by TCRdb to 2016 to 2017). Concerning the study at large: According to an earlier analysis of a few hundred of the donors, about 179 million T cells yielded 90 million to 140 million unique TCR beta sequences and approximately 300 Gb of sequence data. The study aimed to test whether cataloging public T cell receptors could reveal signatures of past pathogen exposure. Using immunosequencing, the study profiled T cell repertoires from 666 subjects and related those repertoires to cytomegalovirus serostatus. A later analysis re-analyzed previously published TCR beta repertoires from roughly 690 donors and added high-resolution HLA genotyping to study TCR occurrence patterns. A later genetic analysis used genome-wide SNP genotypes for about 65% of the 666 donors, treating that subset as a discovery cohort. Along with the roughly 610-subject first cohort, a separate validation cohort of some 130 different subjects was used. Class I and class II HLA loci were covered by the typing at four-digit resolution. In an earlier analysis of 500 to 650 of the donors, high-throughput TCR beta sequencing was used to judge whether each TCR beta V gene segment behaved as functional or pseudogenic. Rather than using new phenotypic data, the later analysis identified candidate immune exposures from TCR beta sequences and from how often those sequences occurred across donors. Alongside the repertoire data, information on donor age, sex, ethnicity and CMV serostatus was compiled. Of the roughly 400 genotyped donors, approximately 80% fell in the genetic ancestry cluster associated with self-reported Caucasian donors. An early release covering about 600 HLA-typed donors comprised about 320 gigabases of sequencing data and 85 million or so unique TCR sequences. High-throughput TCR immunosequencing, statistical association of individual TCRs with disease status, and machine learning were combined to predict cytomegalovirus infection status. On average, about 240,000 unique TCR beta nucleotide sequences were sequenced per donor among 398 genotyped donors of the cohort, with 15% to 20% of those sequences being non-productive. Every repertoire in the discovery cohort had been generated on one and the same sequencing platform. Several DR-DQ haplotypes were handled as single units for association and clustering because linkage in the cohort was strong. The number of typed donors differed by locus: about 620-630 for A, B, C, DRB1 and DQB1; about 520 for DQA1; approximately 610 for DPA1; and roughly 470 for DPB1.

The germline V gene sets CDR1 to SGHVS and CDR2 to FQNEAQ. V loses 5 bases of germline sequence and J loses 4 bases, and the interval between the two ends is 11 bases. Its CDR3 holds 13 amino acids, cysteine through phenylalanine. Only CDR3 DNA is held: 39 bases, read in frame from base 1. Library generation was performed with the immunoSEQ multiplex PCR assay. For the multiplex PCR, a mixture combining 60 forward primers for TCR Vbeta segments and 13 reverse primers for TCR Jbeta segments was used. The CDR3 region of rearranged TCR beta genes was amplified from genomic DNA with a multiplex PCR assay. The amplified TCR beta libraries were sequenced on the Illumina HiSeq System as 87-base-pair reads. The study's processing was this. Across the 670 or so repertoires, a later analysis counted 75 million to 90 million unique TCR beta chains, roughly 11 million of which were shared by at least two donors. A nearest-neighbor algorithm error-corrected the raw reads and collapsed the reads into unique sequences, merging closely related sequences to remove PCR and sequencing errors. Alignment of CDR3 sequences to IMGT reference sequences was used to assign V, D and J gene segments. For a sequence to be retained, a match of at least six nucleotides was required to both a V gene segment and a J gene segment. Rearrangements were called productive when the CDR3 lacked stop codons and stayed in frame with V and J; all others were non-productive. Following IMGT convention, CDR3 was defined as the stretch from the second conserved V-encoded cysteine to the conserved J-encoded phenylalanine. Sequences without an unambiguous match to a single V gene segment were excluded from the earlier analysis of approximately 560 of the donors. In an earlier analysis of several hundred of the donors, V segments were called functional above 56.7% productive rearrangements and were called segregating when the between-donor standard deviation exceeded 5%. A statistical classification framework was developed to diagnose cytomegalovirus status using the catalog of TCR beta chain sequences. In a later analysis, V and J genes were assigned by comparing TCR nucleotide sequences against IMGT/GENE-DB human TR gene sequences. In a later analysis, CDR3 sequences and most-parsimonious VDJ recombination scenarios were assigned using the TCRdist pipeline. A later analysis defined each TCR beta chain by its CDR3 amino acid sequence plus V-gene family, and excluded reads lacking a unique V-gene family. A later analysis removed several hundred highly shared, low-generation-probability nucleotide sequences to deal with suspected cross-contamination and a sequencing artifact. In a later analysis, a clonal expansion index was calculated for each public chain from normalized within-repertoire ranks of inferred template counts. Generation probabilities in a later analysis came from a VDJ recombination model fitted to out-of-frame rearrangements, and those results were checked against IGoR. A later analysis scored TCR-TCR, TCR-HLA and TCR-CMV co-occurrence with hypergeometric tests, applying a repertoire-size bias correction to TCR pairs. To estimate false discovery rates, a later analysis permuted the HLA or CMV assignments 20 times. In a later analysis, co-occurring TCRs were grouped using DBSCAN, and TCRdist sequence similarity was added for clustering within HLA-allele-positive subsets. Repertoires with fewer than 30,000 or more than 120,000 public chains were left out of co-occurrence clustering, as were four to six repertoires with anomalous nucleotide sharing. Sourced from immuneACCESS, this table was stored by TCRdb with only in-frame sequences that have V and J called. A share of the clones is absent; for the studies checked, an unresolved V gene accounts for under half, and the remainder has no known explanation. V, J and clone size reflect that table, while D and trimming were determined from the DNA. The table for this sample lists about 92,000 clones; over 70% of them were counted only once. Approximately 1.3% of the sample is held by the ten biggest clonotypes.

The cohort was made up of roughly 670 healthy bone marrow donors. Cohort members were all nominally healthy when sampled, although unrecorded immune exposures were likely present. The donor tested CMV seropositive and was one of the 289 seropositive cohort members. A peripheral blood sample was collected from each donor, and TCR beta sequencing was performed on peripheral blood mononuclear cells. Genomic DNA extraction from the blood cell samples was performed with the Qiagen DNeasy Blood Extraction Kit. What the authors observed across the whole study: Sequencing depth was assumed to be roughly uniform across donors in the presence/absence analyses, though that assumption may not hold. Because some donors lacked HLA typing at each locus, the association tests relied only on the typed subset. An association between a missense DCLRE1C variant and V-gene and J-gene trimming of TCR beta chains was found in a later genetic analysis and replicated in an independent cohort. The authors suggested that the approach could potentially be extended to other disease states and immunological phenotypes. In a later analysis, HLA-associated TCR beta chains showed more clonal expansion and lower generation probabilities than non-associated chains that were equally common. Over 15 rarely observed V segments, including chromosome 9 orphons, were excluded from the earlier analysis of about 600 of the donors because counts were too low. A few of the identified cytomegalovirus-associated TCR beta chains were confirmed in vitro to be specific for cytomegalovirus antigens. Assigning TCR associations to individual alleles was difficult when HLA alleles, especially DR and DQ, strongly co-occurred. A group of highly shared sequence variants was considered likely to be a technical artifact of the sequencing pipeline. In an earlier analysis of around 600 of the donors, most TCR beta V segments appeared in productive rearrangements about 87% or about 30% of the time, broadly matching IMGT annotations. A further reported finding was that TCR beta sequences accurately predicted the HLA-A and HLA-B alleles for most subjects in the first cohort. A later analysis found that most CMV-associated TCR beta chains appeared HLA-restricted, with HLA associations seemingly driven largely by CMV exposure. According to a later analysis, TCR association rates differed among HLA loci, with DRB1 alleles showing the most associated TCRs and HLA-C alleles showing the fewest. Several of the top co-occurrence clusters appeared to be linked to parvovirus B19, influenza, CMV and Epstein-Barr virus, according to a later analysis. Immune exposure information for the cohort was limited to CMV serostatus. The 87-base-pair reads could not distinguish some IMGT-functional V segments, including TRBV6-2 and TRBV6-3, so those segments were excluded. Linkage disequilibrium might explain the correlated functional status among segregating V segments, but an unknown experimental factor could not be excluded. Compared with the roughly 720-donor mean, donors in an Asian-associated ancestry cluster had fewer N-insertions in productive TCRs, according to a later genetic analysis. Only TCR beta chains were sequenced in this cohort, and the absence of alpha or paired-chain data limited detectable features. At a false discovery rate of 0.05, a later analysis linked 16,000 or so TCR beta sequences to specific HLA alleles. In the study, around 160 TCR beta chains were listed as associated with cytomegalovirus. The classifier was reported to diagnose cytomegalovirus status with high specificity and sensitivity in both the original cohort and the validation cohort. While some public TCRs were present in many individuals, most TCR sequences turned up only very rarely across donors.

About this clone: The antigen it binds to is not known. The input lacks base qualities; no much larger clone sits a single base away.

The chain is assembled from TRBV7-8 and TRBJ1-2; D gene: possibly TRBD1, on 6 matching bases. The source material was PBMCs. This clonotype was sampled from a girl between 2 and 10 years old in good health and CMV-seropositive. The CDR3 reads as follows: CASSLGGVYGYTF. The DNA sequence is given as TGTGCCAGCAGCCTTGGGGGCGTCTATGGCTACACCTTC. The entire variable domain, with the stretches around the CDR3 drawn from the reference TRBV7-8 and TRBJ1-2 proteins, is GAGVSQSPRYKVAKRGQDVALRCDPISGHVSLFWYQQALGQGPEFLTYFQNEAQLDKSGLPSDRFFAERPEGSVSTLKIQRTQQEDSAVYLCASSLGGVYGYTFGSGTRLTVV.